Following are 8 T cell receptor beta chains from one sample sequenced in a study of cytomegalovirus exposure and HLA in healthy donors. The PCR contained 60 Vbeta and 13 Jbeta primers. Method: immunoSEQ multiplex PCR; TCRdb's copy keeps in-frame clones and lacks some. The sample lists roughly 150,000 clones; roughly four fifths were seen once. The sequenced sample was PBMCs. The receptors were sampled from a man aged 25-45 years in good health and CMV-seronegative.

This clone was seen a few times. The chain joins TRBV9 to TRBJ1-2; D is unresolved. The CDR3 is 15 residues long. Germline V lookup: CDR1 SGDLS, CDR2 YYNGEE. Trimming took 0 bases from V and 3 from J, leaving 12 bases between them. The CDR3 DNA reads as TGTGCCAGCAGCGTAGGACTGAAGCTGGACTATGGCTACACCTTC. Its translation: CASSVGLKLDYGYTF.

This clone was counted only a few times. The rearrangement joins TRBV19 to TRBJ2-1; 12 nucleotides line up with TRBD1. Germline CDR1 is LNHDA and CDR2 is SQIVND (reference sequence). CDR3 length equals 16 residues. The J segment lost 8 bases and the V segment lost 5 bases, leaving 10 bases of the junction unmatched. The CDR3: CASSRRIGTGGYEQFF. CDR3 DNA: TGTGCCAGTAGTCGCCGTATCGGGACAGGGGGCTATGAGCAGTTCTTC.

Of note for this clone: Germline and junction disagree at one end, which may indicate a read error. The CDR3 DNA sequence: TGTGCCAGCAGATCAGAGGCGGAATGGTTT. Residues: CASRSEAEWF. V gene TRBV7-9 combines with J gene TRBJ1-1; D is undetermined. In germline, CDR1 is SEHNR, CDR2 FQNEAQ (reference sequence). The CDR3 is 10 residues long.

The CDR3, as DNA: TGTGCCAGCAGTAGGGGGGACTATGGCAATCAGCCCCAGCATTTT. It yields the protein CASSRGDYGNQPQHF. This chain uses TRBV2 with TRBJ1-5; tentatively, D is TRBD1 (6 bases). Germline loops: CDR1 SNHLY, CDR2 FYNNEI. V was pared by 5 bases and J by 2 bases, with 13 bases between. CDR3 length: 15 amino acids.

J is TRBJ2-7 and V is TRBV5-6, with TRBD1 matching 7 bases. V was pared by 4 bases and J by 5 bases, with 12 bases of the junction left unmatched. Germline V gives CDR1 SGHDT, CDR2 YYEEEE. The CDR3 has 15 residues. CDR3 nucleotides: TGTGCCAGCAGCCCGGAATCGACAGGGCTCGACGAGCAGTACTTC. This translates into CASSPESTGLDEQYF. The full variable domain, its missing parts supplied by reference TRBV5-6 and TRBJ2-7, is DAGVTQSPTHLIKTRGQQVTLRCSPKSGHDTVSWYQQALGQGPQFIFQYYEEEERQRGNFPDRFSGHQFPNYSSELNVNALLLGDSALYLCASSPESTGLDEQYFGPGTRLTVT.

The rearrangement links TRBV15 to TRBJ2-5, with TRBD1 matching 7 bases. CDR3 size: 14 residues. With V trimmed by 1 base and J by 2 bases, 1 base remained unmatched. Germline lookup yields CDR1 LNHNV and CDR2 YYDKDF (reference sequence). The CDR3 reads CATSRGDRQETQYF. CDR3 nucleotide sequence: TGTGCCACCAGCAGAGGGGACAGACAAGAGACCCAGTACTTC.

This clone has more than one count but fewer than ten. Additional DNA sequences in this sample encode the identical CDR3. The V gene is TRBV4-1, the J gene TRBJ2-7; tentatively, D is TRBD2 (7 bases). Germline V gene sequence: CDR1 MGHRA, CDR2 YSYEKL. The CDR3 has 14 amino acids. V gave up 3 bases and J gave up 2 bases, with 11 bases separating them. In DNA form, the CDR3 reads TGCGCCAGCAGCCAGAAGCGGGACACCTACGAGCAGTACTTC. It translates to CASSQKRDTYEQYF.

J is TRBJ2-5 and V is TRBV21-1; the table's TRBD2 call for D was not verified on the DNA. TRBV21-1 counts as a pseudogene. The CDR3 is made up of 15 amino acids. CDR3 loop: CASSCGKRPKETQYF. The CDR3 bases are TGTGCCAGCAGCTGTGGTAAGAGGCCCAAAGAGACCCAGTACTTC.